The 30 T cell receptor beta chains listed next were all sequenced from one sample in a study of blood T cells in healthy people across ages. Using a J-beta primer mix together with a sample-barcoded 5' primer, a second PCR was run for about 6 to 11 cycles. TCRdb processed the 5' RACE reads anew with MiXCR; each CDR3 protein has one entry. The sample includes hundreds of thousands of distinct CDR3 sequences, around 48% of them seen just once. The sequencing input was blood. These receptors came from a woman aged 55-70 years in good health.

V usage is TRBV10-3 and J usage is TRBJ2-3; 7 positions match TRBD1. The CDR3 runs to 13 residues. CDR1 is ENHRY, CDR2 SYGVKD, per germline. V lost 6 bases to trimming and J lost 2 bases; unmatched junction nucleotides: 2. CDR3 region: CAISGTDTDTQYF. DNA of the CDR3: TGTGCCATCAGCGGGACAGACACAGATACGCAGTATTTT.

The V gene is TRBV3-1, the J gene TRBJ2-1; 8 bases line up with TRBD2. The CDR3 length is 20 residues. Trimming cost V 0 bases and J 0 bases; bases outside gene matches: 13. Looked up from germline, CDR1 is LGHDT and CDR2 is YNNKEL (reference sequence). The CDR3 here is CASSQDRWSGRRSSYNEQFF. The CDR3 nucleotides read TGTGCCAGCAGCCAAGATCGGTGGAGCGGGAGACGGAGCTCCTACAATGAGCAGTTCTTC.

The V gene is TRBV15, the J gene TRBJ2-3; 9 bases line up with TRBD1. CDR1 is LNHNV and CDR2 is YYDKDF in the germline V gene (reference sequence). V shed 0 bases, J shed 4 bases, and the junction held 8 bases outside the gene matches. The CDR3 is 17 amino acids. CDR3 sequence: CATSREQQGAGPDTQYF. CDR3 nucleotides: TGTGCCACCAGCAGAGAACAACAGGGGGCGGGCCCAGATACGCAGTATTTT.

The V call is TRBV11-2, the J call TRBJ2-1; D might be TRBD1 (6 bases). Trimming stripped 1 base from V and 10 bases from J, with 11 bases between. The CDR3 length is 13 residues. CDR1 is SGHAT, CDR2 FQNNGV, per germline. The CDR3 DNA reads TGTGCCAGCAGCTTAGCCGGGACAACGGAGCAGTTCTTC. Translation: CASSLAGTTEQFF.

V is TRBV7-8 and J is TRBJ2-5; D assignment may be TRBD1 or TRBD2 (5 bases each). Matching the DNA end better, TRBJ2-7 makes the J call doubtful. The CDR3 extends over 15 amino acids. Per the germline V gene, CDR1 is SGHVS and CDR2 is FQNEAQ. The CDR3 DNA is TGTGCCAGCAGCTTAAGGAACCCGTGGGGGACCGAGCAGTACTTC. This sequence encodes CASSLRNPWGTEQYF.

CDR3 nucleotide sequence: TGTGCCACCAGTGATCTGGGACCCTCCTCCTACAATGAGCAGTACTTC. It yields the protein CATSDLGPSSYNEQYF. The chain combines TRBV24-1 with TRBJ2-5; D could derive from TRBD1 or TRBD2 (5 bases each). Germline-derived CDR1 and CDR2 are KGHDR and SFDVKD. This CDR3 region has 16 residues. Trimming pared 3 bases from V and 11 bases from J, leaving 24 bases between.

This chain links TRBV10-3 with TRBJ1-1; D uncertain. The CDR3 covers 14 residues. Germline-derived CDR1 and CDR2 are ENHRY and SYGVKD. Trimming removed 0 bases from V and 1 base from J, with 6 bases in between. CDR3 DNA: TGTGCCATCAGTGAGTCTCGGGGGAACACTGAAGCTTTCTTT. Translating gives CAISESRGNTEAFF.

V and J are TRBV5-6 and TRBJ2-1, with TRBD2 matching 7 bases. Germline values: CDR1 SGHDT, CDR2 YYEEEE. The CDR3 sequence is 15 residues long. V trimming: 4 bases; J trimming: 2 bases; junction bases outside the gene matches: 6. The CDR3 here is CASSTRGGAYNEQFF. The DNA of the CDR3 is TGTGCCAGCAGCACCCGCGGGGGAGCCTACAATGAGCAGTTCTTC.

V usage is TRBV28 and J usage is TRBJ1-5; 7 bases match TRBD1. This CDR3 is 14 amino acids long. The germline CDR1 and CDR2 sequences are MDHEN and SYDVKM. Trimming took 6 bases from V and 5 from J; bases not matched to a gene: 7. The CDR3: CASSPGQDYQPQHF. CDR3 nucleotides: TGTGCCAGCAGCCCCGGACAGGATTATCAGCCCCAGCATTTT.

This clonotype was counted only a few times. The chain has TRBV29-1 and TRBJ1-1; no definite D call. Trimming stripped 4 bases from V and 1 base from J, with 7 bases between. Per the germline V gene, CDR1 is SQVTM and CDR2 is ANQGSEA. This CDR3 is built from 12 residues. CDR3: CSVARANTEAFF. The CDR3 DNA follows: TGCAGCGTTGCCCGGGCGAACACTGAAGCTTTCTTT.

DNA of the CDR3: TGCGCCAGCAGCTGGTTAAACCCTCGGGGAGATGAGCAGTTCTTC. Its protein is CASSWLNPRGDEQFF. V and J are TRBV5-1 and TRBJ2-1, with D perhaps matching TRBD2 (5 bases). Between the trimmed V and J ends, which lost 3 bases and 8 bases, there was a span of 18 bases. The CDR3 spans 15 residues. CDR1 and CDR2 from the germline V gene are SGHRS and YFSETQ.

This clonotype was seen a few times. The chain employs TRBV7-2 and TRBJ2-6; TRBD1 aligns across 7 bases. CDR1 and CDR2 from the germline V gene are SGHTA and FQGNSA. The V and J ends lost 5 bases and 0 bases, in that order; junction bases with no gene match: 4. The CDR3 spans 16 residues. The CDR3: CASSQQGFSGANVLTF. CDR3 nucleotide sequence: TGTGCCAGCAGCCAACAGGGGTTCTCTGGGGCCAACGTCCTGACTTTC.

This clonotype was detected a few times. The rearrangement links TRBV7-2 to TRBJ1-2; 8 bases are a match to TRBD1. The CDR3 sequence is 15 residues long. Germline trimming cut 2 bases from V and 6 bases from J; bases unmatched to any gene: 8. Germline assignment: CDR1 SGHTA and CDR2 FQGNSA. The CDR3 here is CASSLNPSGGDGYTF. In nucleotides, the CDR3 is TGTGCCAGCAGCTTAAACCCGTCAGGGGGCGATGGCTACACCTTC.

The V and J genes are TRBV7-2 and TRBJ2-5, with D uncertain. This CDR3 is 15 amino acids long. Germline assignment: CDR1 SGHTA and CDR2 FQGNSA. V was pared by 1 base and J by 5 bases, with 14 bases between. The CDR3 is CASSLGFRSWETQYF. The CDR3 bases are TGTGCCAGCAGCTTAGGGTTCCGGAGTTGGGAGACCCAGTACTTC.

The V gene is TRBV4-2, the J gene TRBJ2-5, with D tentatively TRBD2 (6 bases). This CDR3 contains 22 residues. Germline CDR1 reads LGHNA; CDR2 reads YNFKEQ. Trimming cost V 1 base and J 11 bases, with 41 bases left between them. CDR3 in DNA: TGTGCCAGCAGCCAAGTATTTGAAGGTAGCGGAACCATTGTTGGGTTGTTCCGAGAGCAGTACTTC. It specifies CASSQVFEGSGTIVGLFREQYF.

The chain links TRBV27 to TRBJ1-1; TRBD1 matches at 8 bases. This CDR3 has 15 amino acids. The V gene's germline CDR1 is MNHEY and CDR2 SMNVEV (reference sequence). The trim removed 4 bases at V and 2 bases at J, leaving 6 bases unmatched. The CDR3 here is CASSSTGAGNTEAFF. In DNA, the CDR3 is TGTGCCAGCAGTTCGACAGGGGCGGGAAACACTGAAGCTTTCTTT.

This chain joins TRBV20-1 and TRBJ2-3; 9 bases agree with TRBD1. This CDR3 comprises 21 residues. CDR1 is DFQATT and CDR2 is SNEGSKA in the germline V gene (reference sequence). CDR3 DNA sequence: TGCAGCGGTGCTCAGCCACCCAAGGGGACAGGGTGGCTTACTAGCACAGATACGCAGTATTTT. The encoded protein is CSGAQPPKGTGWLTSTDTQYF.

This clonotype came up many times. CDR3 region: CASSQDLSPGDTQYF. In nucleotides, the CDR3 is TGTGCCAGCAGCCAAGATCTTTCACCCGGAGATACGCAGTATTTT. The genes are TRBV4-2 and TRBJ2-3; D gene ambiguous. Germline V CDR1 and CDR2: LGHNA, YNFKEQ. This CDR3 is built from 15 residues. V was trimmed by 0 bases and J by 5 bases, leaving 12 bases between them.

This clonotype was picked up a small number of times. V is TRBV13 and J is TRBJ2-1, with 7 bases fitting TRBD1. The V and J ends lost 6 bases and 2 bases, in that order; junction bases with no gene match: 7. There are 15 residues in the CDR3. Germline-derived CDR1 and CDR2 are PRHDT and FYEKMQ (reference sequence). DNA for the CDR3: TGTGCCAGCAGTCACCGGGACAGCCCCTACAATGAGCAGTTCTTC. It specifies CASSHRDSPYNEQFF.

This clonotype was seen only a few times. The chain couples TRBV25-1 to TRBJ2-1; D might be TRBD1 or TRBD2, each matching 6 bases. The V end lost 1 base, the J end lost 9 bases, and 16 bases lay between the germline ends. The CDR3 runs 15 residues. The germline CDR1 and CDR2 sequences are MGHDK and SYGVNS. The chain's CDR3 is CASSEWRGITGEQFF. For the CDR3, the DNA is TGTGCCAGCAGTGAATGGAGGGGGATAACGGGTGAGCAGTTCTTC.

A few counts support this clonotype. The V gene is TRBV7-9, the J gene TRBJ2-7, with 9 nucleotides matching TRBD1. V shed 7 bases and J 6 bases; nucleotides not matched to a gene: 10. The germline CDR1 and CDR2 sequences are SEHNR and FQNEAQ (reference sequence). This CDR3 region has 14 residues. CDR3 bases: TGTGCCAGCACCTTGGGGACAGGGTTGCCCGAGCAGTACTTC. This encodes CASTLGTGLPEQYF.

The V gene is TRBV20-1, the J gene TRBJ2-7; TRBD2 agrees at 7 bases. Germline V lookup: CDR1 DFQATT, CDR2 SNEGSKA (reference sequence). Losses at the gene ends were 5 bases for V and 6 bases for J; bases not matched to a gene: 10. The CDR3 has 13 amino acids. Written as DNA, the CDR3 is TGCAGTGCTCAGGCGGGAGAAGCTTCCGAGCAGTACTTC. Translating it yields CSAQAGEASEQYF.

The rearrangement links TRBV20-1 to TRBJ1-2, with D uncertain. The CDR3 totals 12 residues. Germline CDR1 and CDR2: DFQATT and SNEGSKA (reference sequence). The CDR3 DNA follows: TGCAGGCCCTTTCAGACGAACTATGGCTACACCTTC. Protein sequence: CRPFQTNYGYTF.

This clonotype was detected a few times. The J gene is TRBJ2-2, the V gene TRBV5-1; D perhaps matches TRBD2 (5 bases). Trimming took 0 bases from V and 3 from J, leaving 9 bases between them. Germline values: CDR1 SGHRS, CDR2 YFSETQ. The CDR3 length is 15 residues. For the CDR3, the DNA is TGCGCCAGCAGCTTGGAAGCGGCGGACACCGGGGAGCTGTTTTTT. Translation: CASSLEAADTGELFF.

Written as DNA, the CDR3 is TGTGCCATCAGTGAGTCCCCCAAGAACCTTAACACAGATACGCAGTATTTT. Its protein product is CAISESPKNLNTDTQYF. The V gene is TRBV10-3, the J gene TRBJ2-3, with no clear D. The CDR3 loop spans 17 amino acids. V shed 0 bases and J shed 2 bases, with 15 bases lying between them. Germline values: CDR1 ENHRY, CDR2 SYGVKD.

CDR3 sequence: CSVESVDTQYF. The CDR3 region has the DNA TGCAGCGTTGAATCAGTAGATACGCAGTATTTT. J is TRBJ2-3 and V is TRBV29-1; D unclear. This CDR3 contains 11 residues. CDR1 and CDR2 (germline): SQVTM, ANQGSEA. Deletions cut 2 bases from V and 5 bases from J, with 5 bases between.

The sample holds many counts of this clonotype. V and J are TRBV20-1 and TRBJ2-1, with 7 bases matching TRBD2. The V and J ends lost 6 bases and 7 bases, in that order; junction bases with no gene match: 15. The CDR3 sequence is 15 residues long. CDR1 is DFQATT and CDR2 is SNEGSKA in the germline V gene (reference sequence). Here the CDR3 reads CSASSLGRGWNEQFF. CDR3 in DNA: TGCAGTGCCAGCTCCTTGGGGAGGGGTTGGAATGAGCAGTTCTTC.

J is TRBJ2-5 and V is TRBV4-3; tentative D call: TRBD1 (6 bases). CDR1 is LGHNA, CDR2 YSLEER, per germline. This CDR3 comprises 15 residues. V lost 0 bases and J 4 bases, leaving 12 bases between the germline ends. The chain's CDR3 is CASSQEGTGRETQYF. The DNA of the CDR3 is TGCGCCAGCAGCCAAGAGGGAACAGGGAGAGAGACCCAGTACTTC.

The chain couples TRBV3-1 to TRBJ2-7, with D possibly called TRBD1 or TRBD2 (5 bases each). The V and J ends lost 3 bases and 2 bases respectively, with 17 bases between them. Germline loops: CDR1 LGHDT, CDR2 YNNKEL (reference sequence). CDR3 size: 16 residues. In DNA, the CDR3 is TGTGCCAGCAGCCACAGGGAGCGGAGAAGAACCTACGAGCAGTACTTC. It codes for CASSHRERRRTYEQYF.

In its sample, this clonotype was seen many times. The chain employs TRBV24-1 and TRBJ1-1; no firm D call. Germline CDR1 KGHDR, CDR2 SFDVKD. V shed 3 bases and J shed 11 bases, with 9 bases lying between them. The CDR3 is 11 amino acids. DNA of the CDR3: TGTGCCACCAGTGATGGGATAAATGCTTTCTTT. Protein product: CATSDGINAFF.